These 17 T cell receptor beta chains were all obtained from the same sample, sequenced in a study of PD-L1 blockade in urothelial cancer. The time point here: peripheral blood 6 weeks after treatment start. Repertoires were generated with immunoSEQ multiplex PCR, while TCRdb's copy carries only in-frame clones and drops some. Here the sample spans tens of thousands of clones, 88% being singletons. The sequenced sample was PBMCs, obtained around atezolizumab (anti-PD-L1) treatment. The receptor source for this set is a man aged 60 to 69 with urothelial cancer.

The rearrangement uses TRBV7-8 and TRBJ1-5; 7 nucleotides match TRBD1. CDR1 is SGHVS and CDR2 is FQNEAQ in the germline V gene. Trimming at V came to 4 bases and at J to 5 bases, leaving 2 bases not matched to a gene. The length of the CDR3 is 13 residues. The CDR3 region is CASSSDRDQPQHF. The CDR3 bases are TGTGCCAGCAGCTCCGACAGGGATCAGCCCCAGCATTTT.

J is TRBJ1-3 and V is TRBV25-1; D uncertain. Trimming shortened V by 4 bases and J by 6 bases, and 19 bases separated the two germline ends. The CDR3 has 16 residues. Germline loops: CDR1 MGHDK, CDR2 SYGVNS. The CDR3 coding sequence is TGTGCCAGCAGTGTATCCATTCCGGGAAGTTTAAACACCATATATTTT. The encoded protein is CASSVSIPGSLNTIYF.

The CDR3 DNA follows: TGCGCCAGCAGCCAAGAACGTAGCTATGGCTACACCTTC. Its protein product is CASSQERSYGYTF. The rearrangement links TRBV4-3 to TRBJ1-2; D not resolved. The CDR3 sequence is 13 residues long. The V gene lost 0 bases and the J gene lost 4 bases, with 6 bases spanning the gap. The V gene's germline CDR1 is LGHNA and CDR2 YSLEER.

The gene calls are TRBV18 and TRBJ1-2, with 10 bases fitting TRBD1. The V gene end was trimmed by 3 bases and the J gene end by 4 bases; junction bases not matched to a gene: 5. In germline, CDR1 is KGHSH, CDR2 LQKENI. The CDR3 totals 15 residues. The CDR3 spells CASSPGQGGIYGYTF. The DNA for the CDR3 is TGTGCCAGCTCACCCGGACAGGGGGGTATCTATGGCTACACCTTC.

Only one count was recorded for this clone. The J gene is TRBJ2-3, the V gene TRBV21-1; the table's D call, TRBD1, has no DNA check behind it. TRBV21-1 is a pseudogene segment. This CDR3 region has 14 residues. CDR3 nucleotides: TGTGCCAGCAGCCGGGACAGGGTCACAGATACGCAGTATTTT. Protein: CASSRDRVTDTQYF.

This sequence joins TRBV18 and TRBJ2-3, with a possible D match to TRBD1 (6 bases). Trimming shortened V by 0 bases and J by 6 bases, and 10 bases separated the two germline ends. The CDR3 is made up of 14 amino acids. Germline V lookup: CDR1 KGHSH, CDR2 LQKENI. For the CDR3, the DNA is TGTGCCAGCTCACCACCGGCAAGGGGGGATACGCAGTATTTT. It encodes CASSPPARGDTQYF.

The rearrangement links TRBV19 to TRBJ1-5; 9 bases align to TRBD1. The CDR3 covers 15 residues. The V segment lost 4 bases and the J segment 6 bases; nucleotides outside the gene matches: 7. The germline V gene encodes CDR1 LNHDA and CDR2 SQIVND (reference sequence). The CDR3 loop reads CASSTPGQGTQPQHF. In DNA form, the CDR3 reads TGTGCCAGTAGTACACCGGGACAGGGTACTCAGCCCCAGCATTTT.

J is TRBJ2-1 and V is TRBV6-1; D gene uncertain. CDR3 length equals 13 residues. Germline CDR1 is MNHNS and CDR2 is SASEGT. With 0 bases removed from V and 9 bases from J, the gap between germline ends came to 9 bases. CDR3 protein: CASSEAGASEQFF. The CDR3 nucleotides read TGTGCCAGCAGTGAAGCTGGAGCGTCTGAGCAGTTCTTC.

This chain joins TRBV5-1 and TRBJ1-1; the D gene is possibly TRBD1 (6 bases). Per the germline V gene, CDR1 is SGHRS and CDR2 is YFSETQ. Trimming took off 3 bases at V and 0 bases at J, with 15 bases between the two ends. This CDR3 contains 16 residues. The CDR3: CASSSATGTMNTEAFF. The CDR3 region has the DNA TGCGCCAGCAGCTCGGCGACAGGCACCATGAACACTGAAGCTTTCTTT. Full variable domain (missing parts from reference TRBV5-1 and TRBJ1-1): KAGVTQTPRYLIKTRGQQVTLSCSPISGHRSVSWYQQTPGQGLQFLFEYFSETQRNKGNFPGRFSGRQFSNSRSEMNVSTLELGDSALYLCASSSATGTMNTEAFFGQGTRLTVV.

The rearrangement uses TRBV2 and TRBJ2-1; 12 nucleotides line up with TRBD2. CDR1 and CDR2 (germline): SNHLY, FYNNEI. This CDR3 contains 15 residues. After removal of 6 bases from V and 9 bases from J, the junction contained 9 bases not matched to a gene. As DNA, the CDR3 is TGTGCCAGCAGGGTTTCTAGCGGGGGGGCCAGTGAGCAGTTCTTC. It translates to CASRVSSGGASEQFF.

This rearrangement joins TRBV6-5 to TRBJ1-3; 7 bases are a match to TRBD1. J lost 2 bases, V lost 10 bases, and 5 bases had no gene match. This CDR3 comprises 13 residues. Germline assignment: CDR1 MNHEY and CDR2 SVGAGI. CDR3 sequence (DNA): TGTGCCATTTCGGACAGGACTGGAAACACCATATATTTT. Amino acid sequence: CAISDRTGNTIYF.

The chain employs TRBV30 and TRBJ1-4, with D hard to call. Trimming left V 2 bases short and J 11 bases short, with 15 bases between. This CDR3 spans 13 amino acids. CDR1 is GTSNPN, CDR2 SVGIG, per germline (reference sequence). The CDR3 loop reads CAWSNGVGAKLFF. CDR3 DNA: TGTGCCTGGAGTAACGGGGTGGGAGCGAAACTGTTTTTT.

This sequence joins TRBV11-2 and TRBJ1-1; D unresolved. This CDR3 is 15 amino acids long. Germline-derived CDR1 and CDR2 are SGHAT and FQNNGV. V dropped 5 bases and J dropped 9 bases, with 22 bases sitting between them. The CDR3 coding sequence is TGTGCCAGCAGCCGTTTTTGGGAGATTGGTGAAAAAGCTTTCTTT. Translation gives CASSRFWEIGEKAFF.

The chain joins TRBV5-4 to TRBJ2-1, with 9 bases fitting TRBD1. From germline, CDR1 is SGHNT and CDR2 YYREEE (reference sequence). J gave up 5 bases and V 0 bases, and 12 bases lay outside the gene matches. This CDR3 spans 18 amino acids. The CDR3 DNA reads as TGTGCCAGCAGCTTGGTTGGCACCGGACAGGGGAAGGACAATGAGCAGTTCTTC. It encodes CASSLVGTGQGKDNEQFF.

V is TRBV4-3 and J is TRBJ2-1, with 7 nucleotides matching TRBD1. The CDR3 is 15 amino acids. V lost 1 base to trimming and J lost 9 bases; unmatched junction nucleotides: 9. Germline V gives CDR1 LGHNA, CDR2 YSLEER. DNA for the CDR3: TGCGCCAGCAGCCAAGGACAGGGCCCACCTGGTGAGCAGTTCTTC. Amino acids: CASSQGQGPPGEQFF.

V usage is TRBV10-1 and J usage is TRBJ2-3; D gene uncertain. Trimming removed 4 bases at V and 2 bases at J, with 7 bases between. The CDR3 totals 13 residues. Germline V gene sequence: CDR1 WNHNN, CDR2 SYGVQD (reference sequence). The CDR3 region has the DNA TGCGCCAGCAGTGGAGCGCCCACAGATACGCAGTATTTT. Encoded protein: CASSGAPTDTQYF.

The rearrangement links TRBV4-1 to TRBJ1-5, with TRBD1 as a possible D gene (6 bases). The germline V and J ends were trimmed by 3 bases and 5 bases, with 20 bases remaining between them. From germline, CDR1 is MGHRA and CDR2 YSYEKL. The CDR3 extends over 17 amino acids. In DNA form, the CDR3 reads TGCGCCAGCAGCCAGGACAGTGCAGGGAAGGTCGATCAGCCCCAGCATTTT. Its translation: CASSQDSAGKVDQPQHF.